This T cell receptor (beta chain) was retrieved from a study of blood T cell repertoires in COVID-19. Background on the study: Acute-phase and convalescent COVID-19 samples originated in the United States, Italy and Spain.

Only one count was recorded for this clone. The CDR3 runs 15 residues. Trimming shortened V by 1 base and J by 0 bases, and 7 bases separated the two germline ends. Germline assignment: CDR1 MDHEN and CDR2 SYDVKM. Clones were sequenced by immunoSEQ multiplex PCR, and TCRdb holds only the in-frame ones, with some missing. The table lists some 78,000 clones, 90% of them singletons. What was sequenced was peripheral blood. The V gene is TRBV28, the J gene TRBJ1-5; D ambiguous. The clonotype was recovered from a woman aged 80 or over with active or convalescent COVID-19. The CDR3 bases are TGTGCCAGCAGTTTATTCCGACTTAGCAATCAGCCCCAGCATTTT. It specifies CASSLFRLSNQPQHF.